This T cell receptor beta chain was recovered during a study of post-analysis software for immune sequencing data. Looking at the study overall: Relapsing-remitting, secondary progressive and progressive-relapsing forms of multiple sclerosis all featured among disease courses.

On this clonotype itself: Its antigen is still unknown.

The length of the CDR3 is 13 residues. CDR1 is MGHRA and CDR2 is YSYEKL in the germline V gene. Study conclusions and caveats: Patients had higher frequencies than controls of about 5 TRBV segments, including TRBV5-6, TRBV5-1 and TRBV20-1. Multiple sclerosis was associated with a significant reduction in normalized Chao1 diversity relative to controls.

Tagging with unique molecular identifiers was a feature of the TCR beta cDNA libraries. T cells numbering roughly 0.9 to 11 million gave rise to around 460,000 cDNA molecules. TCRdb re-derived calls from the PCR reads in MiXCR, one entry per CDR3 protein. In the table there are 800,000 to 950,000 distinct CDR3 sequences, about 57% of which are singletons. The material sequenced was blood. The chain uses TRBV4-1 and TRBJ2-5, with 8 bases that match TRBD1. The J call could be wrong; TRBJ2-7 is a better fit for the DNA end. This clonotype originated in a girl aged 10 to 17 with multiple sclerosis. The CDR3 loop is CASSHQTGVEQYF. In DNA, the CDR3 is TGCGCCAGCAGCCACCAGACAGGGGTCGAGCAGTACTTC.